The 17 T cell receptor beta chains below were found in one sample sequenced in a study of blood T cell repertoires in COVID-19. Measured with immunoSEQ multiplex PCR; TCRdb has only the in-frame clones, and not every one. The data contain about 400,000 clones, more than 80% of them singletons. Sequences were obtained from peripheral blood. All receptors come from a man aged 40-49 years with acute or convalescent COVID-19.

The chain combines TRBV7-8 with TRBJ1-5, with 7 nucleotides matching TRBD1. V was pared by 5 bases and J by 4 bases, with 14 bases of the junction left unmatched. The germline V gene encodes CDR1 SGHVS and CDR2 FQNEAQ. The CDR3 spans 17 residues. CDR3 DNA sequence: TGTGCCAGCAGCCCCAGCCCCTCACAGGGGAGGAATCAGCCCCAGCATTTT. Protein product: CASSPSPSQGRNQPQHF.

This sequence joins TRBV25-1 and TRBJ2-7, with 9 bases identical to TRBD2. The junction had 5 bases not matched to a gene; V was cut back by 3 bases and J by 2 bases. This CDR3 contains 15 residues. In germline, CDR1 is MGHDK, CDR2 SYGVNS. CDR3 in DNA: TGTGCCAGCAGTGACGGGTTAGCGGGAGCCTACGAGCAGTACTTC. Encoded protein: CASSDGLAGAYEQYF.

This chain uses TRBV11-3 with TRBJ1-1, with a weak D call TRBD1 (6 bases). Germline V gene data show CDR1 as SGHNT and CDR2 as YENEEA. The CDR3 sequence is 15 residues long. Trimming took off 0 bases at V and 5 bases at J, with 13 bases between the two ends. CDR3 DNA: TGTGCCAGCAGCTTAGATGGGCAGGGGTCTACTGAAGCTTTCTTT. Protein sequence: CASSLDGQGSTEAFF.

The gene calls are TRBV5-5 and TRBJ2-1; D is perhaps TRBD2 (5 bases). The CDR3 is 15 amino acids. V lost 4 bases to trimming and J lost 0 bases, with 11 bases between them. Germline values: CDR1 SGHKS, CDR2 YYEKEE (reference sequence). The CDR3 loop is CASSPLGPSYNEQFF. The CDR3 DNA is TGTGCCAGCAGCCCACTAGGACCCTCCTACAATGAGCAGTTCTTC.

J is TRBJ1-5 and V is TRBV4-1; TRBD1 matches at 7 bases. Germline trimming cut 0 bases from V and 7 bases from J; bases unmatched to any gene: 9. The CDR3 consists of 16 residues. Germline V gene sequence: CDR1 MGHRA, CDR2 YSYEKL. CDR3: CASSQEEQGSWQPQHF. The CDR3 DNA sequence: TGCGCCAGCAGCCAAGAAGAACAGGGGAGTTGGCAGCCCCAGCATTTT.

The gene calls are TRBV5-4 and TRBJ2-2; D might be TRBD1 (6 bases). The ends were cut back, 2 bases at V and 4 bases at J, with 18 bases in the middle. The CDR3 has 17 amino acids. Germline assignment: CDR1 SGHNT and CDR2 YYREEE (reference sequence). CDR3 region: CASSFTGFHRGTGELFF. The CDR3, as DNA: TGTGCCAGCAGCTTTACAGGGTTCCATAGGGGCACCGGGGAGCTGTTTTTT.

The gene calls are TRBV7-2 and TRBJ1-1; 11 positions match TRBD1. The CDR3 consists of 14 residues. V lost 3 bases to trimming and J lost 8 bases; unmatched junction nucleotides: 5. Germline CDR1 is SGHTA and CDR2 is FQGNSA. The CDR3 DNA sequence: TGTGCCAGCAGCTTCGGGACAGGGGGGAGAGAAGCTTTCTTT. As protein: CASSFGTGGREAFF.

CDR3 sequence: CAISEFTQGNEQFF. CDR3 DNA: TGTGCCATCAGTGAATTTACTCAGGGGAATGAGCAGTTCTTC. This sequence joins TRBV10-3 and TRBJ2-1; maybe TRBD1 (6 bases). The CDR3 extends over 14 amino acids. V was clipped by 3 bases and J by 7 bases, with 13 bases between them. Looked up from germline, CDR1 is ENHRY and CDR2 is SYGVKD.

For this clone: The same CDR3 is also encoded by other DNA sequences in this sample. The V call is TRBV9, the J call TRBJ1-6; 7 nucleotides line up with TRBD1. After removal of 0 bases from V and 8 bases from J, the junction contained 2 bases not matched to a gene. Germline loops: CDR1 SGDLS, CDR2 YYNGEE. The CDR3 extends over 14 amino acids. CDR3 DNA: TGTGCCAGCAGCGTAGACAGGGGAGATTCACCCCTCCACTTT. This encodes CASSVDRGDSPLHF.

The table lists this clone with a count of one. The rearrangement uses TRBV6-6 and TRBJ1-5; 7 bases match TRBD1. J was trimmed by 5 bases and V by 4 bases; bases with no gene match: 5. The V gene's germline CDR1 is MNHNY and CDR2 SVGAGI (reference sequence). This CDR3 is 14 amino acids long. Here the CDR3 reads CASSFRQGHQPQHF. DNA of the CDR3: TGTGCCAGCAGTTTCCGACAGGGCCATCAGCCCCAGCATTTT.

V gene TRBV24-1 combines with J gene TRBJ2-7; 9 nucleotides line up with TRBD1. Germline V gene sequence: CDR1 KGHDR, CDR2 SFDVKD. With V trimmed by 3 bases and J by 2 bases, 7 bases remained unmatched. CDR3 length: 16 residues. This chain's CDR3 is CATSDPTGGSTYEQYF. DNA for the CDR3: TGTGCCACCAGTGATCCGACAGGGGGTTCTACCTACGAGCAGTACTTC.

This clone was found a few times. The chain is built from TRBV13 and TRBJ1-6, with D perhaps matching TRBD1 (5 bases). This CDR3 contains 15 residues. The germline gives CDR1 PRHDT, CDR2 FYEKMQ (reference sequence). V was pared by 6 bases and J by 1 base, with 10 bases between. This chain's CDR3 is CASRQKGSYNSPLHF. The CDR3 DNA sequence: TGTGCCAGCAGACAGAAGGGGTCCTATAATTCACCCCTCCACTTT.

The chain has TRBV10-1 and TRBJ2-3; D ambiguous. V lost 1 base and J 10 bases, leaving 9 bases between the germline ends. Germline CDR1 is WNHNN and CDR2 is SYGVQD (reference sequence). The CDR3 runs to 12 residues. Here the CDR3 reads CASSEFGLSQYF. For the CDR3, the DNA is TGCGCCAGCAGTGAGTTTGGGCTTTCGCAGTATTTT.

The chain carries TRBV4-2 and TRBJ2-7, with TRBD2 as a possible D gene (6 bases). CDR1 and CDR2 from the germline V gene are LGHNA and YNFKEQ. The CDR3 covers 16 residues. V dropped 0 bases and J dropped 4 bases, with 16 bases sitting between them. CDR3 residues: CASSQEGGAGNYEQYF. In nucleotides, the CDR3 is TGTGCCAGCAGCCAAGAGGGCGGGGCGGGGAATTACGAGCAGTACTTC.

This sequence joins TRBV30 and TRBJ2-3; D perhaps matches TRBD1 (5 bases). This CDR3 has 15 amino acids. Germline V gene data show CDR1 as GTSNPN and CDR2 as SVGIG (reference sequence). The V end lost 2 bases, the J end lost 3 bases, and 15 bases lay between the germline ends. The CDR3 nucleotides are TGTGCCTGGAGTTCCATTGGGGCAAATACAGATACGCAGTATTTT. Its protein is CAWSSIGANTDTQYF. Combining the CDR3 with reference TRBV30 and TRBJ2-3 gives the whole variable domain SQTIHQWPATLVQPVGSPLSLECTVEGTSNPNLYWYRQAAGRGLQLLFYSVGIGQISSEVPQNLSASRPQDRQFILSSKKLLLSDSGFYLCAWSSIGANTDTQYFGPGTRLTVL.

J is TRBJ2-3 and V is TRBV15, with unresolved D. Germline values: CDR1 LNHNV, CDR2 YYDKDF (reference sequence). V was pared by 0 bases and J by 2 bases, with 18 bases between. This CDR3 has 18 amino acids. The CDR3 loop reads CATSRDPAEILLTDTQYF. For the CDR3, the DNA is TGTGCCACCAGCAGAGATCCCGCGGAGATACTACTCACAGATACGCAGTATTTT.

The chain is built from TRBV2 and TRBJ1-4; a weak D match, TRBD1 (5 bases). The CDR3 loop spans 15 amino acids. Trimming left V 2 bases short and J 2 bases short, with 9 bases between. The V gene's germline CDR1 is SNHLY and CDR2 FYNNEI. In nucleotides, the CDR3 is TGTGCCAGCAGTGAACAGGGTTTCACTAATGAAAAACTGTTTTTT. Encoded protein: CASSEQGFTNEKLFF. Full variable domain (missing parts from reference TRBV2 and TRBJ1-4): EPEVTQTPSHQVTQMGQEVILRCVPISNHLYFYWYRQILGQKVEFLVSFYNNEISEKSEIFDDQFSVERPDGSNFTLKIRSTKLEDSAMYFCASSEQGFTNEKLFFGSGTQLSVL.